This TCR beta chain stems from a study of blood T cells in healthy people across ages. Remarks on this clonotype: Its target is not known.

Primers used in a second PCR of roughly 7 to 12 cycles were a sample-barcoded 5' primer and a J-beta primer mix. Any given sample supplied a minimum of 2.5 million CDR3-containing paired-end reads. TCRdb itself ran the 5' RACE reads through MiXCR, one entry per CDR3 protein. Of about 640,000 distinct CDR3 sequences detected, 58% appear once; the ten largest clones hold around 37%. Points from the study as a whole: TCR beta diversity, measured per million T cells, fell in a roughly linear way with age. Changes seen in expanded clonotypes were possibly confounded by donor CMV status left unknown.

Germline V gene data show CDR1 as MNHEY and CDR2 as SVGEGT. J was trimmed by 4 bases and V by 2 bases; bases with no gene match: 6. CDR3 length: 16 amino acids. The receptor comes from a man in his sixties in good health. The specimen was blood. The V gene is TRBV6-2 or TRBV6-3, the J gene TRBJ2-3; 10 nucleotides match TRBD2. The CDR3 reads CASSYQTSGVADTQYF. Here the CDR3 DNA reads TGTGCCAGCAGTTACCAAACTAGCGGGGTCGCAGATACGCAGTATTTT.